These 14 T cell receptor beta chains originate from one sample sequenced in a study of identical twins (dated by TCRdb to the mid-2010s). Library generation was performed with 5' RACE. TCRdb names Illumina HiSeq 2000 as the instrument used. TCRdb's own reprocessing of the public reads used fastp at Q25 and MiXCR and kept productive beta chains. Rows merge per CDR3 protein into single entries with the most common DNA and genes. Recorded for this sample are about 720,000 distinct CDR3 sequences; 15% to 20% of them occurred a single time. Clones ranked in the top ten supply around 13% of the sample. The data were also submitted as part of a second study, on T cells expressing NK-cell markers.

The material sequenced was PBMCs. These receptors all stem from a woman under 30 in good health.

The chain combines TRBV12-3 or TRBV12-4 with TRBJ2-7; possibly TRBD1 for D (6 bases). The CDR3 is 14 amino acids. V lost 8 bases, J lost 7 bases, and 21 bases lay in between. DNA for the CDR3: TGTGCCAGCGGAGCGACAGGATCTGCCTGGGAGCAGTACTTC. This translates into CASGATGSAWEQYF.

The rearrangement joins TRBV20-1 to TRBJ2-1, with 7 positions matching TRBD2. V shed 5 bases and J 6 bases; nucleotides not matched to a gene: 10. Germline V gives CDR1 DFQATT, CDR2 SNEGSKA (reference sequence). This CDR3 contains 14 residues. CDR3 in DNA: TGCAGTGCTCGACCAGGGAGGGGAGCCAATGAGCAGTTCTTC. Translated: CSARPGRGANEQFF.

This clonotype occurred a few times. The J gene is TRBJ2-1, the V gene TRBV6-1; TRBD2 might be the D (6 bases). The V end was cut by 2 bases, the J end by 6 bases, with 17 bases between. From germline, CDR1 is MNHNS and CDR2 SASEGT. The length of the CDR3 is 16 residues. In DNA, the CDR3 is TGTGCCAGCAGTGAACTAGGGAGGTTATGGGGCAATGAGCAGTTCTTC. Translating it yields CASSELGRLWGNEQFF.

This chain joins TRBV12-3 or TRBV12-4 and TRBJ2-7; 10 positions agree with TRBD2. V lost 5 bases and J lost 7; bases outside the gene matches: 8. The CDR3 extends over 14 amino acids. Here the CDR3 reads CASSALAGDREQYF. The DNA of the CDR3 is TGTGCCAGCAGTGCCCTAGCGGGAGATCGGGAGCAGTACTTC.

This clonotype occurred a few times. The chain recombines TRBV6-1 with TRBJ2-5; 8 bases agree with TRBD2. V trimming: 4 bases; J trimming: 2 bases; junction bases outside the gene matches: 9. The CDR3 covers 16 residues. Germline V gene sequence: CDR1 MNHNS, CDR2 SASEGT. CDR3 sequence reads: CASSGPLAGRQETQYF. In DNA, the CDR3 is TGTGCCAGCAGTGGTCCCTTAGCGGGAAGGCAAGAGACCCAGTACTTC.

In this sample, this clonotype turned up many times. V gene TRBV20-1 combines with J gene TRBJ2-1; D possibly corresponds to TRBD2 (7 bases). The V end was cut by 4 bases, the J end by 0 bases, with 16 bases between. CDR3 size: 16 residues. CDR1 DFQATT and CDR2 SNEGSKA come from the germline V gene (reference sequence). The DNA for the CDR3 is TGCAGTGCTAAACAAGGGGGGGCCTCCTCCTACAATGAGCAGTTCTTC. This encodes CSAKQGGASSYNEQFF.

J is TRBJ2-1 and V is TRBV7-9; D call uncertain. This CDR3 contains 12 residues. The V gene's germline CDR1 is SEHNR and CDR2 FQNEAQ (reference sequence). V gave up 8 bases and J gave up 7 bases, with 12 bases separating them. The CDR3 is CASVLVGNEQFF. The CDR3 DNA is TGTGCCAGCGTCCTAGTAGGGAATGAGCAGTTCTTC.

This chain links TRBV4-1 with TRBJ2-1; TRBD2 aligns across 12 bases. Germline V lookup: CDR1 MGHRA, CDR2 YSYEKL. The CDR3 contains 15 residues. Losses at the gene ends were 2 bases for V and 9 bases for J; bases not matched to a gene: 5. The chain's CDR3 is CASSQLAGGEGEQFF. The CDR3 DNA is TGCGCCAGCAGCCAACTAGCGGGGGGGGAAGGTGAGCAGTTCTTC.

CDR3: CSARGGGRTYNEQFF. The CDR3 nucleotides are TGCAGTGCTAGAGGGGGCGGGCGAACCTACAATGAGCAGTTCTTC. J is TRBJ2-1 and V is TRBV20-1; D tentatively reads TRBD1 or TRBD2 (5 bases each). Germline V CDR1 and CDR2: DFQATT, SNEGSKA (reference sequence). Trimming shortened V by 1 base and J by 2 bases, and 12 bases separated the two germline ends. The CDR3 loop spans 15 amino acids.

The DNA of the CDR3 is TGCAGTGTTCATAGAATTGGGACCCAGTACTTC. It codes for CSVHRIGTQYF. The genes are TRBV20-1 and TRBJ2-5; D call uncertain. The CDR3 spans 11 residues. Germline CDR1 DFQATT, CDR2 SNEGSKA (reference sequence). V was clipped by 7 bases and J by 7 bases, with 13 bases between them.

This rearrangement joins TRBV30 to TRBJ2-7; 13 bases line up with TRBD2. Germline V gene lookup returns CDR1 GTSNPN and CDR2 SVGIG (reference sequence). The length of the CDR3 is 13 residues. The J segment lost 5 bases and the V segment lost 5 bases, leaving 3 bases of the junction unmatched. The CDR3 DNA reads TGTGCCTGGGGACTAGCGGGAGCACACGAGCAGTACTTC. Its protein is CAWGLAGAHEQYF.

This chain uses TRBV7-8 with TRBJ2-1; TRBD2 agrees at 9 bases. The CDR3 totals 14 residues. CDR1 is SGHVS and CDR2 is FQNEAQ in the germline V gene. Trimming removed 3 bases from V and 9 bases from J; junction bases left unmatched: 6. The CDR3 DNA reads TGTGCCAGCAGCTTGGAGCGGGGGGTGAGTGAGCAGTTCTTC. Protein sequence: CASSLERGVSEQFF. Combining the CDR3 with reference TRBV7-8 and TRBJ2-1 gives the whole variable domain GAGVSQSPRYKVAKRGQDVALRCDPISGHVSLFWYQQALGQGPEFLTYFQNEAQLDKSGLPSDRFFAERPEGSVSTLKIQRTQQEDSAVYLCASSLERGVSEQFFGPGTRLTVL.

This clonotype appeared a few times. The chain uses TRBV7-9 and TRBJ1-2, with a weak D call TRBD1 (5 bases). The CDR3 extends over 14 amino acids. Germline CDR1 and CDR2: SEHNR and FQNEAQ (reference sequence). V was pared by 8 bases and J by 5 bases, with 18 bases between. DNA of the CDR3: TGTGCCAGCGCCCCTTCGGGGGGGGAGTATGGCTACACCTTC. Translation: CASAPSGGEYGYTF.

V gene TRBV29-1 combines with J gene TRBJ2-7; a possible D gene is TRBD1 (5 bases). Trimming pared 4 bases from V and 1 base from J, leaving 8 bases between. The CDR3 has 12 residues. Germline V gene data show CDR1 as SQVTM and CDR2 as ANQGSEA. CDR3 nucleotide sequence: TGCAGCGTTGGGACACCATCCTACGAGCAGTACTTC. It codes for CSVGTPSYEQYF.